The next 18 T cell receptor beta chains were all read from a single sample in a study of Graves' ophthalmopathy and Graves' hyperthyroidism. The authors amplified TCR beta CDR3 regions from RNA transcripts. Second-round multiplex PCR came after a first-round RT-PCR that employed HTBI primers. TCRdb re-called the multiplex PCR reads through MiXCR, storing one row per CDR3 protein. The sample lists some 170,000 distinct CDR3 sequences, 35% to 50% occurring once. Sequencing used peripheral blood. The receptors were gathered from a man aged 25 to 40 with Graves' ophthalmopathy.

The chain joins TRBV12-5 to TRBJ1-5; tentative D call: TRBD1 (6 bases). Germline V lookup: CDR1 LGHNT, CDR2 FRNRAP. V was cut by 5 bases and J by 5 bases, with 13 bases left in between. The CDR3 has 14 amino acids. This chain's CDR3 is CASGVGGSDQPQHF. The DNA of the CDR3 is TGTGCTAGTGGTGTGGGGGGCTCTGATCAGCCCCAGCATTTT.

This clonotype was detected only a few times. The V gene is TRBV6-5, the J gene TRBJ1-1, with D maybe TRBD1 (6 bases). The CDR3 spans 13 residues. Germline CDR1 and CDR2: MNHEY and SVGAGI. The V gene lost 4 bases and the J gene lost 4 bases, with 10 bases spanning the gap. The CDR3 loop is CASSLQGATEAFF. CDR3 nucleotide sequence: TGTGCCAGCAGTTTACAGGGAGCCACTGAAGCTTTCTTT.

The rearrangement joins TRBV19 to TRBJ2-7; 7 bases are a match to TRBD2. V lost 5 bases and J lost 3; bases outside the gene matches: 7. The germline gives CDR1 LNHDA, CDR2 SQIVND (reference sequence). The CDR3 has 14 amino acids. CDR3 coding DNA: TGTGCCAGTAGTGGTGGCAGCGGGAACTACGAGCAGTACTTC. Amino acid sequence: CASSGGSGNYEQYF.

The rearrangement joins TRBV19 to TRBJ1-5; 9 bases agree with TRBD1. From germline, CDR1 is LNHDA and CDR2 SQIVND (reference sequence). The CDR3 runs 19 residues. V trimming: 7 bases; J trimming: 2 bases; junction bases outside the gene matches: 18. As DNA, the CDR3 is TGTGCCAGTATGTTACGGCGGGACAGGGTAGGGATGGGCAATCAGCCCCAGCATTTT. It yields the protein CASMLRRDRVGMGNQPQHF.

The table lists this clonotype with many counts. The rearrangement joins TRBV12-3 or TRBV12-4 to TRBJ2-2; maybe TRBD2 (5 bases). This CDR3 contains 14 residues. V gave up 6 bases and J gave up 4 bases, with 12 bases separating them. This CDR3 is CASRPQRRTGELFF. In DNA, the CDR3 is TGTGCCAGCAGACCTCAGCGGCGCACCGGGGAGCTGTTTTTT.

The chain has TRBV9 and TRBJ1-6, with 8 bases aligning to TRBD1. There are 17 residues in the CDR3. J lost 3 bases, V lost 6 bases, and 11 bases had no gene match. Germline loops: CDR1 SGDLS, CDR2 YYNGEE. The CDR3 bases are TGTGCCAGCACCCCGACAGGGGAGCTCAGCTATAATTCACCCCTCCACTTT. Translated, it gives CASTPTGELSYNSPLHF.

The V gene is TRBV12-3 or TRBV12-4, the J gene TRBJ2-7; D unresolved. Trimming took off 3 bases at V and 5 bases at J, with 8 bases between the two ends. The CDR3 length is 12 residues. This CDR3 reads CASSFFAHEQYF. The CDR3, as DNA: TGTGCCAGCAGTTTCTTCGCCCACGAGCAGTACTTC.

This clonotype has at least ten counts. CDR3 region: CASSQGIGRPPYEQYF. Here the CDR3 DNA reads TGCGCCAGCAGCCAAGGGATTGGCAGGCCGCCCTACGAGCAGTACTTC. The chain joins TRBV4-1 to TRBJ2-7; D not certain. The CDR3 has 16 amino acids. V was pared by 1 base and J by 2 bases, with 15 bases between. Germline V gene lookup returns CDR1 MGHRA and CDR2 YSYEKL.

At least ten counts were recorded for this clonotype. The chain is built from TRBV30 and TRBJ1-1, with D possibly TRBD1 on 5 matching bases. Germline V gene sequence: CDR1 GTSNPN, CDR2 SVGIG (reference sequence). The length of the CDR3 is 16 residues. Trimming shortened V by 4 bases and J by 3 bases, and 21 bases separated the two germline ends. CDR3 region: CAWKALQGLKHTEAFF. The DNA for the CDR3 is TGTGCCTGGAAGGCGTTGCAGGGCCTAAAACACACTGAAGCTTTCTTT.

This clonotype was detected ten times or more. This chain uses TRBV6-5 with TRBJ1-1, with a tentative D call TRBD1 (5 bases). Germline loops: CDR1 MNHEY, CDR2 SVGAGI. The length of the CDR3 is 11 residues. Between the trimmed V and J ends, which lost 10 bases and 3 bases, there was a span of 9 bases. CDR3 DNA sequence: TGTGCCACCGGGGGGTACACTGAAGCTTTCTTT. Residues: CATGGYTEAFF.

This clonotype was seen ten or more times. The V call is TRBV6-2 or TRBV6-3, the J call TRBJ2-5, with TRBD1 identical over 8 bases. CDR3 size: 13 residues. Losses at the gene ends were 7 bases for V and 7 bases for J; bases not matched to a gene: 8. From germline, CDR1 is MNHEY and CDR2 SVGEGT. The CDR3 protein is CASTPGQGATQYF. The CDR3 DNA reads TGTGCCAGCACCCCTGGGCAGGGGGCGACCCAGTACTTC.

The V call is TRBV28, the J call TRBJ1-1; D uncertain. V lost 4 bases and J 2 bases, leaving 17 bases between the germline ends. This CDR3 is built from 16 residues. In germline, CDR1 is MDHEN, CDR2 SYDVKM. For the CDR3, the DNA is TGTGCCAGCAGTTACGTCTTACCGTCACCTAACACTGAAGCTTTCTTT. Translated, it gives CASSYVLPSPNTEAFF.

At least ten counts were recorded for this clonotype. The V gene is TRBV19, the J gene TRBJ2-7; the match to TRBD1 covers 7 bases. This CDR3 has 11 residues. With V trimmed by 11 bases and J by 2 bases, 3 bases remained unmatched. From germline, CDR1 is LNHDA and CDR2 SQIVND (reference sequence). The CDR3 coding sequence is TGTGCCGCCGGGACAGCCTACGAGCAGTACTTC. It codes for CAAGTAYEQYF.

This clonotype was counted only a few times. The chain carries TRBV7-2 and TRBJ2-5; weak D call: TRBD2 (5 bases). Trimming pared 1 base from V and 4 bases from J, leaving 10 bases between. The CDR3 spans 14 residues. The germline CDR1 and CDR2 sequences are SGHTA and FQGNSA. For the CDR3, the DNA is TGTGCCAGCAGCTTAGTAACGGGATCAGAGACCCAGTACTTC. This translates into CASSLVTGSETQYF. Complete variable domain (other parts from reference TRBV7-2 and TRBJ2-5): GAGVSQSPSNKVTEKGKDVELRCDPISGHTALYWYRQSLGQGLEFLIYFQGNSAPDKSGLPSDRFSAERTGGSVSTLTIQRTQQEDSAVYLCASSLVTGSETQYFGPGTRLLVL.

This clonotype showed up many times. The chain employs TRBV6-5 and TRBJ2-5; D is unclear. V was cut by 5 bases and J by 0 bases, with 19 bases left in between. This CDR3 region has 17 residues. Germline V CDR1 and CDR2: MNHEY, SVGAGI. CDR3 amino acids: CASSPRALRPYQETQYF. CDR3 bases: TGTGCCAGCAGTCCAAGGGCCTTGAGGCCGTACCAAGAGACCCAGTACTTC.

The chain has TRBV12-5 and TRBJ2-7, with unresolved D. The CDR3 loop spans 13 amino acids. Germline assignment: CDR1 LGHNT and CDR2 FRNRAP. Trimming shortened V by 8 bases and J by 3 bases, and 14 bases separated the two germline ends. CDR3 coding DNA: TGTGCTAGTAGTATAGACCGAGGCTACGAGCAGTACTTC. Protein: CASSIDRGYEQYF.

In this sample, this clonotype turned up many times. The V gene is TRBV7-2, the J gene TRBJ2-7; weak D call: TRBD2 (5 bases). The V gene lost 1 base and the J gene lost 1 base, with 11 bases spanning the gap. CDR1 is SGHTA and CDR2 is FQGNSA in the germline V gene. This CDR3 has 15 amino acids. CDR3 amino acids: CASSLDAGGSYEQYF. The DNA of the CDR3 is TGTGCCAGCAGCTTAGACGCGGGTGGGTCCTACGAGCAGTACTTC.

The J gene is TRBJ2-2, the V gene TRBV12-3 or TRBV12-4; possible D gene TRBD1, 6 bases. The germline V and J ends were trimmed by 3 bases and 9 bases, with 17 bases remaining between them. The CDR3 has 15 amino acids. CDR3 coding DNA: TGTGCCAGCAGTTTTGGGGACAACTACGGACGGGAGCTGTTTTTT. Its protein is CASSFGDNYGRELFF.